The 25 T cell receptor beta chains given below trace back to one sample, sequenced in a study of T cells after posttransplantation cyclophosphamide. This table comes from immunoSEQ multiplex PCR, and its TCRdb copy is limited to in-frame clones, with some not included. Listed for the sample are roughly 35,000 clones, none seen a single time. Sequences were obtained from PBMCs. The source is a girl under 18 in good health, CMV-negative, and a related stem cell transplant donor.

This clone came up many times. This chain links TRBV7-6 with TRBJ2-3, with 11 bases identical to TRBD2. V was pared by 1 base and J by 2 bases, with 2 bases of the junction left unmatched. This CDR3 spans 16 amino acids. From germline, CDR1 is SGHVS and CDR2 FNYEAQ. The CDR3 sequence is CASSLGTSGFTDTQYF. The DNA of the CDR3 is TGTGCCAGCAGCTTAGGGACTAGCGGGTTCACAGATACGCAGTATTTT.

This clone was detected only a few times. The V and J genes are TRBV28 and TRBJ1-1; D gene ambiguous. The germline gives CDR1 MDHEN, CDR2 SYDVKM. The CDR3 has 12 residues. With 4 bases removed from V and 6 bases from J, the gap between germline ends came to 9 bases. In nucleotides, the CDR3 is TGTGCCAGCAGTTCTACCCCCCCTGAAGCTTTCTTT. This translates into CASSSTPPEAFF.

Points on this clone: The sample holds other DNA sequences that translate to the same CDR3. The CDR3 here is CASSVGTGTEAFF. In DNA, the CDR3 is TGTGCCAGCAGCGTAGGGACAGGGACTGAAGCTTTCTTT. The chain is built from TRBV9 and TRBJ1-1; TRBD1 matches 8 bases. Germline V lookup: CDR1 SGDLS, CDR2 YYNGEE. The CDR3 is made up of 13 amino acids. Trimming removed 0 bases from V and 5 bases from J; junction bases left unmatched: 0.

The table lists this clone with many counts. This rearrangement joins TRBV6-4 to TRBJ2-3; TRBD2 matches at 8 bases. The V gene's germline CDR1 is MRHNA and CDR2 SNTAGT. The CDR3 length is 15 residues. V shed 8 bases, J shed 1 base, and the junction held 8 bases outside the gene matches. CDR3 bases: TGTGCCAGCTCTCTCCTAGCGGGTGGCACAGATACGCAGTATTTT. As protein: CASSLLAGGTDTQYF.

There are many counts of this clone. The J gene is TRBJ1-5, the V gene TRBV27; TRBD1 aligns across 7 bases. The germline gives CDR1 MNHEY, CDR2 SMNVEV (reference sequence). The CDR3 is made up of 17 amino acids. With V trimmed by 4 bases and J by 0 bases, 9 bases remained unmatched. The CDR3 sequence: CASSSGQELYSNQPQHF. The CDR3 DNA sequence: TGTGCCAGCAGTTCCGGACAGGAACTTTATAGCAATCAGCCCCAGCATTTT.

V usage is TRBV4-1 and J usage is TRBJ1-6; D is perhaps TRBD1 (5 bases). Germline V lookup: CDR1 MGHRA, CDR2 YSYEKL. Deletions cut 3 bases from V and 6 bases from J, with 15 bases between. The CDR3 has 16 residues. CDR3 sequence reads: CASSHRNQGSNSPLHF. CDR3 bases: TGCGCCAGCAGCCACCGGAACCAGGGATCTAATTCACCCCTCCACTTT.

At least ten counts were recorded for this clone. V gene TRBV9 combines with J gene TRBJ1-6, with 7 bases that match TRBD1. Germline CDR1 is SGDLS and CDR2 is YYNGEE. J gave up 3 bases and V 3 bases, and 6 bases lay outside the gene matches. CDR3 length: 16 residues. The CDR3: CASSAGDSNYNSPLHF. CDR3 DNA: TGTGCCAGCAGCGCCGGGGACAGCAACTATAATTCACCCCTCCACTTT. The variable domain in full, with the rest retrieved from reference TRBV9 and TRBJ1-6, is DSGVTQTPKHLITATGQRVTLRCSPRSGDLSVYWYQQSLDQGLQFLIQYYNGEERAKGNILERFSAQQFPDLHSELNLSSLELGDSALYFCASSAGDSNYNSPLHFGNGTRLTVT.

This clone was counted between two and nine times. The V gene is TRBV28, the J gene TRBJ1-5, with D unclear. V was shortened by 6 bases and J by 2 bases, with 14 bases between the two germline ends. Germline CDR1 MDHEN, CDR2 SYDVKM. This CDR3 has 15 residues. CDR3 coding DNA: TGTGCCAGCAGCCCCACGGGGTATCGCAATCAGCCCCAGCATTTT. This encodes CASSPTGYRNQPQHF.

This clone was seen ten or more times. The CDR3 coding sequence is TGCGCCAGCAGCCACGGCGGGGGGGCCAAGGAGACCCAGTACTTC. It is translated as CASSHGGGAKETQYF. V gene TRBV4-1 combines with J gene TRBJ2-5; 9 nucleotides agree with TRBD2. This CDR3 is built from 15 residues. Germline V gives CDR1 MGHRA, CDR2 YSYEKL. Germline trimming cut 3 bases from V and 5 bases from J; bases unmatched to any gene: 7.

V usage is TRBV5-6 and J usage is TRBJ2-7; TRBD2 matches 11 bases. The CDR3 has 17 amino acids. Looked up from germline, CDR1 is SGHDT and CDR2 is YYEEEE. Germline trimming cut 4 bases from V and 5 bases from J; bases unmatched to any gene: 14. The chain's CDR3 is CASSDGHSGRAKHEQYF. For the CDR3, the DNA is TGTGCCAGCAGCGACGGTCATAGCGGGAGGGCTAAACACGAGCAGTACTTC.

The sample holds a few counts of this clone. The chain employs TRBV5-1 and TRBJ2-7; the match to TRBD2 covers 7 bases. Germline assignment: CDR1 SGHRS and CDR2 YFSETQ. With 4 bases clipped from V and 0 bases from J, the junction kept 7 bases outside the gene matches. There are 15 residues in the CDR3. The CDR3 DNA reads TGCGCCAGCAGCGTCAGTGGGGGGGGCTCCTACGAGCAGTACTTC. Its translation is CASSVSGGGSYEQYF.

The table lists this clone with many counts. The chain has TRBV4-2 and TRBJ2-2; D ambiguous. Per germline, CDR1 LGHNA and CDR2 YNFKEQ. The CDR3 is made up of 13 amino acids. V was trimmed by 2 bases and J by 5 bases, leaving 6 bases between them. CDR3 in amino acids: CASSQQETGELFF. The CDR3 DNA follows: TGTGCCAGCAGCCAACAGGAAACCGGGGAGCTGTTTTTT.

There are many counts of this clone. The DNA of the CDR3 is TGTGCCAGCAGCTTGGGGACAGGGTATGAAAAACTGTTTTTT. It specifies CASSLGTGYEKLFF. The genes are TRBV5-6 and TRBJ1-4; 8 positions match TRBD1. V lost 0 bases to trimming and J lost 6 bases; unmatched junction nucleotides: 1. CDR1 is SGHDT, CDR2 YYEEEE, per germline. This CDR3 is 14 amino acids long.

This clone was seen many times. Here the CDR3 DNA reads TGTGCCAGCAGCTTAATGGGGGCCATCCAAGAGACCCAGTACTTC. It yields the protein CASSLMGAIQETQYF. This chain joins TRBV7-3 and TRBJ2-5, with a tentative D call TRBD1 (6 bases). Germline V gene lookup returns CDR1 SGHTA and CDR2 FQGTGA. The germline V and J ends were trimmed by 1 base and 1 base, with 10 bases remaining between them. This CDR3 is 15 amino acids long.

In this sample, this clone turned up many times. As DNA, the CDR3 is TGTGCCAGCAGCTTGAGGTTGCTAGCGGGAATCACGAACACCGGGGAGCTGTTTTTT. It encodes CASSLRLLAGITNTGELFF. The rearrangement joins TRBV5-5 to TRBJ2-2; 9 bases map to TRBD2. J lost 0 bases, V lost 1 base, and 10 bases had no gene match. CDR3 length: 19 amino acids. Germline CDR1 reads SGHKS; CDR2 reads YYEKEE (reference sequence).

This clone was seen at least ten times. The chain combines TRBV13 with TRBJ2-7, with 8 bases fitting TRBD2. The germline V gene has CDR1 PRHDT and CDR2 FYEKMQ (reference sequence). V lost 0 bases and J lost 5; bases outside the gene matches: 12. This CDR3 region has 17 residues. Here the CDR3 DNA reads TGTGCCAGCAGCTTAGGGGTGTGGGGCGGGGGGATCGACGAGCAGTACTTC. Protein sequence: CASSLGVWGGGIDEQYF.

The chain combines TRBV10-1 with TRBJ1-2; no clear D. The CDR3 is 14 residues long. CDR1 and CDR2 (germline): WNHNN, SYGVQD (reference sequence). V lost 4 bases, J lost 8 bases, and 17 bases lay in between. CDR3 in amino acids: CASSGGRGSDGYTF. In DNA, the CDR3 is TGCGCCAGCAGTGGAGGTAGAGGGTCTGACGGCTACACCTTC.

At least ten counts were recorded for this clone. As DNA, the CDR3 is TGCGCCAGCATAACGACACCTTTCTCCTACAATGAGCAGTTCTTC. Its translation: CASITTPFSYNEQFF. V and J are TRBV10-2 and TRBJ2-1; no definite D call. CDR3 length equals 15 residues. Germline V gives CDR1 WSHSY, CDR2 SAAADI. V lost 7 bases to trimming and J lost 0 bases, with 13 bases between them.

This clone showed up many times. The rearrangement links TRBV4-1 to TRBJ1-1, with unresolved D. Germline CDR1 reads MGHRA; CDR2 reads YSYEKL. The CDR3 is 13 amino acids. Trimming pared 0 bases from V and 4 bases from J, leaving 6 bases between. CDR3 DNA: TGCGCCAGCAGCCAAGATCCCCTCACTGAAGCTTTCTTT. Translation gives CASSQDPLTEAFF.

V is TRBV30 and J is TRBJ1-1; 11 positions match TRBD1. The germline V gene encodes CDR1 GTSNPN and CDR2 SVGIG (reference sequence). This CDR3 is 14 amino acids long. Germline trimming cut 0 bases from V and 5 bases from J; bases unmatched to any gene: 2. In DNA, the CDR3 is TGTGCCTGGAGTGTGGGGACAGGGGGGACTGAAGCTTTCTTT. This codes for CAWSVGTGGTEAFF.

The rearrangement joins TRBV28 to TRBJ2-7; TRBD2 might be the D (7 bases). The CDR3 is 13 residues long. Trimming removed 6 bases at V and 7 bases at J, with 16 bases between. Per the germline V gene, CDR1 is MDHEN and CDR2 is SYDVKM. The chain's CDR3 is CASSVGGAGEQYF. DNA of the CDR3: TGTGCCAGCAGCGTTGGGGGGGCGGGGGAGCAGTACTTC.

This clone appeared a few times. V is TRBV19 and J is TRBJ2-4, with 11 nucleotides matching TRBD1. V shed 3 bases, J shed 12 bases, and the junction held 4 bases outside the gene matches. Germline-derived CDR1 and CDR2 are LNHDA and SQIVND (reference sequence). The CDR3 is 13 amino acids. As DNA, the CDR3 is TGTGCCAGTAGTATTGGGACAGGGGGTAATCAGTACTTC. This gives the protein CASSIGTGGNQYF.

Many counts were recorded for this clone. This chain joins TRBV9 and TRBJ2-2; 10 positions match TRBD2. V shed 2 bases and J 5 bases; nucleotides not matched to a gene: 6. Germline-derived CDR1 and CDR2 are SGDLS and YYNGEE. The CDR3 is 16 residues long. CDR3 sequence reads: CASSVTGTSATGELFF. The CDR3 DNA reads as TGTGCCAGCAGCGTGACCGGGACTAGCGCGACCGGGGAGCTGTTTTTT.

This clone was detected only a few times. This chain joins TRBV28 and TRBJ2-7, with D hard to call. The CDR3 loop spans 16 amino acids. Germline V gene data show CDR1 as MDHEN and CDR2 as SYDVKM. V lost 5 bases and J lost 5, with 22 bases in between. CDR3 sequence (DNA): TGTGCCAGCAGTGATTCTTCGGCAGGATTCAGGCACGAGCAGTACTTC. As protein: CASSDSSAGFRHEQYF.

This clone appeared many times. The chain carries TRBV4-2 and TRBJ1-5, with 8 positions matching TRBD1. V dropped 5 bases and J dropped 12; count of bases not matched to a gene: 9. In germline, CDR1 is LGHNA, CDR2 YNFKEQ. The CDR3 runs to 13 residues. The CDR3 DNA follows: TGTGCCAGCAGCTCAACAGGGGGTTTGCTCCAGCATTTT. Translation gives CASSSTGGLLQHF.